These 2 T cell receptor beta chains were sequenced from one sample in a study of cytomegalovirus exposure and HLA in healthy donors. Amplification used 60 Vbeta primers and 13 Jbeta primers. Sequenced by immunoSEQ multiplex PCR; TCRdb stores in-frame clones only, minus some. This sample has some 78,000 clones, with approximately 80% found just once. Specimen: PBMCs. These receptors all stem from a woman between 50 and 59 years old in good health and CMV-seropositive.

This clone has more than one count but fewer than ten. An end of the junction does not agree with germline; a read error may underlie this. The CDR3 nucleotides read TGTGCTAGCAGCCGGTCCGGAGGCGGAGTGAACACCGGGGAGCTGTTTTTT. Protein product: CASSRSGGGVNTGELFF. The J gene is TRBJ2-2, the V gene TRBV7-7, with D tentatively TRBD2 (5 bases). Germline CDR1 and CDR2: SSHAT and FNYEAQ (reference sequence). The CDR3 contains 17 residues.

About this clone: In the same sample, other DNA sequences code for this CDR3. The rearrangement uses TRBV7-3 and TRBJ1-1, with D possibly TRBD1 on 5 matching bases. CDR3 length: 13 amino acids. Germline CDR1 and CDR2: SGHTA and FQGTGA. Between the trimmed V and J ends, which lost 5 bases and 1 base, there was a span of 8 bases. Here the CDR3 reads CASSQGQNTEAFF. The CDR3 nucleotides are TGTGCCAGCAGCCAGGGCCAGAACACTGAAGCTTTCTTT.